This T cell receptor beta chain was recovered during a study of OX40 agonist ivuxolimab in advanced cancers. Regarding the study as a whole: At 0.1 to 3.0 mg/kg, CD4+ and CD8+ blood T cells expanded clonally by week 6.

The cohort excluded patients with autoimmune disease history or systemic immunosuppression. The germline V gene has CDR1 MNHEY and CDR2 SMNVEV (reference sequence). The CDR3 length is 9 residues. The data were produced by immunoSEQ multiplex PCR, yet TCRdb's version contains in-frame clones alone and is incomplete. The top ten hold over 1.1% of the sample, which has 95,000 to 100,000 clones, 70% to 85% seen once. To note about this clone: Its antigen is as yet unknown. A junction end diverges from the germline sequence, so it may reflect a read error.

The sample consisted of CD4+ or CD8+ T cells sorted from blood, taken in a trial of the OX40 agonist ivuxolimab. This TCR derives from an adult with an advanced solid tumor such as melanoma, head and neck, liver or kidney cancer. J is TRBJ2-1 and V is TRBV27; no firm D call. This CDR3 reads CASSRPPIF. Written as DNA, the CDR3 is TGTGCCAGCAGTAGGCCCCCGATCTTC.